Shown below are 2 T cell receptor beta chains from a single sample sequenced in a study of shared clonotypes between healthy human individuals. Profiling relied on immunoSEQ multiplex PCR, and the TCRdb table lists in-frame clones only, not all of them. The sample records around 940,000 clones, around three quarters being singletons. Sequencing was done on a sample of memory CD4+ T cells sorted from blood. Described subset: CD45RA-negative fraction. These receptors came from a man aged 18 to 30 in good health.

The rearrangement joins TRBV11-2 to TRBJ1-1; D is uncertain. This CDR3 has 13 residues. From germline, CDR1 is SGHAT and CDR2 FQNNGV. The V end was cut by 6 bases, the J end by 1 base, with 9 bases between. This chain's CDR3 is CASSILQNTEAFF. CDR3 DNA sequence: TGTGCCAGCAGTATATTGCAGAACACTGAAGCTTTCTTT.

This clone was counted a single time. This rearrangement joins TRBV9 to TRBJ2-1; 9 positions match TRBD2. The CDR3 extends over 16 amino acids. Germline CDR1 SGDLS, CDR2 YYNGEE. The J segment lost 5 bases and the V segment lost 6 bases, leaving 12 bases of the junction unmatched. This CDR3 reads CASTSDGGGADNEQFF. Here the CDR3 DNA reads TGTGCCAGCACCTCAGACGGCGGGGGGGCTGACAATGAGCAGTTCTTC.